What follows are 10 T cell receptor beta chains derived from one specimen sequenced in a study of radiation and T cells in renal cell carcinoma (dated by TCRdb to 2018 to 2020). The library relied on the immunoSEQ multiplex PCR assay. TCRdb provides this immuneACCESS table in a form limited to in-frame rearrangements. Some clones are lacking; in checked studies, under half of them reflect an unresolved V gene, and why the rest are absent is not known. The table for this sample lists some 100,000 clones; around 84% of them were counted only once. The leading ten clones occupy less than 7.5% of the sample. The sample's time point, from its label and the paper: blood 4 weeks post-SBRT, at nephrectomy. Interpreted using the paper, the treatment or condition label stands for: 15 Gy SBRT to primary tumor, nephrectomy 4 weeks later. The sequenced sample was blood, obtained from a patient whose treatment included radiotherapy and nephrectomy. The receptors come from a man in his 60s with renal cell carcinoma.

The chain recombines TRBV30 with TRBJ2-7, with 11 bases fitting TRBD2. This CDR3 is 14 amino acids long. Germline trimming cut 2 bases from V and 2 bases from J; bases unmatched to any gene: 2. Germline assignment: CDR1 GTSNPN and CDR2 SVGIG (reference sequence). For the CDR3, the DNA is TGTGCCTGGAGTATAGCGGGAGGGCCCTACGAGCAGTACTTC. Its translation: CAWSIAGGPYEQYF.

This chain uses TRBV5-1 with TRBJ1-2, with a weak D call TRBD1 (5 bases). The CDR3 is made up of 14 amino acids. Per the germline V gene, CDR1 is SGHRS and CDR2 is YFSETQ. V gave up 4 bases and J gave up 4 bases, with 14 bases separating them. The CDR3 DNA is TGCGCCAGCAGCCCAGGGCAGTCGGTCTATGGCTACACCTTC. Translated, it gives CASSPGQSVYGYTF. Variable domain in full (rest from reference TRBV5-1 and TRBJ1-2): KAGVTQTPRYLIKTRGQQVTLSCSPISGHRSVSWYQQTPGQGLQFLFEYFSETQRNKGNFPGRFSGRQFSNSRSEMNVSTLELGDSALYLCASSPGQSVYGYTFGSGTRLTVV.

The genes are TRBV19 and TRBJ2-1; TRBD2 matches 11 bases. Per the germline V gene, CDR1 is LNHDA and CDR2 is SQIVND (reference sequence). Losses at the gene ends were 5 bases for V and 5 bases for J; bases not matched to a gene: 8. This CDR3 region has 16 residues. CDR3 bases: TGTGCCAGTAGTCCCTCTAGCGGGAGGACCGACAATGAGCAGTTCTTC. This codes for CASSPSSGRTDNEQFF.

The V call is TRBV10-1, the J call TRBJ2-7; D is uncertain. This CDR3 comprises 13 residues. The V end lost 6 bases, the J end lost 3 bases, and 12 bases lay between the germline ends. The germline gives CDR1 WNHNN, CDR2 SYGVQD (reference sequence). Here the CDR3 reads CASSPAVDYEQYF. CDR3 in DNA: TGCGCCAGCAGCCCTGCCGTAGACTACGAGCAGTACTTC.

The rearrangement links TRBV5-1 to TRBJ2-7, with 12 bases fitting TRBD1. Germline values: CDR1 SGHRS, CDR2 YFSETQ. The CDR3 loop spans 15 amino acids. V shed 3 bases, J shed 6 bases, and the junction held 7 bases outside the gene matches. This CDR3 reads CASSSGQGASGEQYF. The CDR3 DNA reads TGCGCCAGCAGCTCGGGACAGGGGGCTTCCGGCGAGCAGTACTTC.

V is TRBV27 and J is TRBJ2-1; tentative D call: TRBD1 (5 bases). V lost 4 bases, J lost 6 bases, and 7 bases lay in between. The CDR3 is made up of 12 amino acids. Germline loops: CDR1 MNHEY, CDR2 SMNVEV (reference sequence). The CDR3 DNA sequence: TGTGCCAGCAGTTGGCAGGGCAATGAGCAGTTCTTC. This encodes CASSWQGNEQFF.

The chain carries TRBV7-7 and TRBJ2-2, with D perhaps TRBD1 (6 bases). CDR3 size: 15 residues. The V and J ends lost 1 base and 5 bases respectively, with 11 bases between them. Germline V gene data show CDR1 as SSHAT and CDR2 as FNYEAQ (reference sequence). Written as DNA, the CDR3 is TGTGCCAGCAGCTTAGACCCAGGGGTGACCGGGGAGCTGTTTTTT. Protein product: CASSLDPGVTGELFF.

V and J are TRBV28 and TRBJ1-5; D call uncertain. Germline V gene lookup returns CDR1 MDHEN and CDR2 SYDVKM. This CDR3 comprises 12 residues. Trimming stripped 1 base from V and 6 bases from J, with 4 bases between. The CDR3 reads CASSLFGQPQHF. The DNA for the CDR3 is TGTGCCAGCAGTTTATTCGGTCAGCCCCAGCATTTT. Complete variable domain (other parts from reference TRBV28 and TRBJ1-5): DVKVTQSSRYLVKRTGEKVFLECVQDMDHENMFWYRQDPGLGLRLIYFSYDVKMKEKGDIPEGYSVSREKKERFSLILESASTNQTSMYLCASSLFGQPQHFGDGTRLSIL.

The chain recombines TRBV15 with TRBJ1-4, with TRBD1 identical over 7 bases. V was pared by 3 bases and J by 6 bases, with 10 bases of the junction left unmatched. CDR1 is LNHNV, CDR2 YYDKDF, per germline (reference sequence). The CDR3 spans 16 residues. The CDR3 loop is CATSSHSQGGDEKLFF. The CDR3 DNA is TGTGCCACCAGCAGTCACTCCCAGGGGGGCGATGAAAAACTGTTTTTT.

The chain joins TRBV7-9 to TRBJ2-2; 8 bases fit TRBD1. The CDR3 contains 15 residues. The V gene end was trimmed by 6 bases and the J gene end by 4 bases; junction bases not matched to a gene: 7. Germline loops: CDR1 SEHNR, CDR2 FQNEAQ (reference sequence). The CDR3 protein is CASSQRQGSTGELFF. The CDR3 DNA sequence: TGTGCCAGCAGTCAAAGACAGGGGAGCACCGGGGAGCTGTTTTTT.